Presented here are 31 T cell receptor beta chains from one specimen sequenced in a study of regulatory T cells in long-lasting Graves disease. Time point in this sample: persistent/refractory GD, antithyroid drugs over 5 years with positive TRAb. The TCR library used RNA extracted from PBMCs. With iRepertoire HTBI primers and Arm-PCR of CDR3 regions, TCR beta libraries were built. Each CDR3 protein is one row after TCRdb ran MiXCR on the multiplex PCR reads. This sample yields about 400,000 distinct CDR3 sequences, of which about 20% are seen a single time; less than 25% belongs to the top ten. The input for sequencing was peripheral blood mononuclear cells (PBMCs), taken when the disease was refractory, from a patient treated with antithyroid drugs. The origin of the receptors is a female donor with Graves disease.

The chain recombines TRBV30 with TRBJ1-1; TRBD1 is a possible D gene (5 bases). Germline V CDR1 and CDR2: GTSNPN, SVGIG (reference sequence). Trimming stripped 7 bases from V and 3 bases from J, with 15 bases between. The length of the CDR3 is 13 residues. DNA of the CDR3: TGTGCCTCGACCGGGGGTATTGACACTGAAGCTTTCTTT. Translating it yields CASTGGIDTEAFF.

The CDR3 loop is CASSPIRSSGNTIYF. The CDR3 region has the DNA TGTGCCAGCAGCCCAATCCGTTCCTCTGGAAACACCATATATTTT. This chain joins TRBV11-2 and TRBJ1-3; no firm D call. The CDR3 contains 15 residues. Trimming pared 5 bases from V and 0 bases from J, leaving 11 bases between. CDR1 and CDR2 from the germline V gene are SGHAT and FQNNGV.

The J gene is TRBJ2-1, the V gene TRBV12-3 or TRBV12-4; 10 bases are a match to TRBD2. V shed 3 bases, J shed 10 bases, and the junction held 9 bases outside the gene matches. The CDR3 has 15 amino acids. The CDR3 DNA is TGTGCCAGCAGTTTTGAGCGGGAGGGCCAAGGAGAGCAGTTCTTC. This gives the protein CASSFEREGQGEQFF.

This chain joins TRBV4-1 and TRBJ1-1; D gene ambiguous. V lost 0 bases and J 3 bases, leaving 11 bases between the germline ends. CDR1 and CDR2 from the germline V gene are MGHRA and YSYEKL. The CDR3 has 15 amino acids. The CDR3 DNA reads as TGCGCCAGCAGCCAAGATGGAGGAGTGTACACTGAAGCTTTCTTT. Residues: CASSQDGGVYTEAFF.

The V call is TRBV10-1, the J call TRBJ1-1; no definite D call. This CDR3 region has 13 residues. V lost 0 bases and J 4 bases, leaving 6 bases between the germline ends. Germline-derived CDR1 and CDR2 are WNHNN and SYGVQD (reference sequence). CDR3 DNA sequence: TGCGCCAGCAGTGAGTCGAAACCCACTGAAGCTTTCTTT. Protein: CASSESKPTEAFF.

This clonotype was seen a handful of times. The gene calls are TRBV19 and TRBJ1-2, with 9 positions matching TRBD1. This CDR3 has 15 residues. Germline V gives CDR1 LNHDA, CDR2 SQIVND (reference sequence). V gave up 7 bases and J gave up 4 bases; unmatched junction bases: 10. CDR3 nucleotides: TGTGCCAGTACGCTAACGACAGGGGGGATCTATGGCTACACCTTC. Residues: CASTLTTGGIYGYTF.

This clonotype occurred many times. The chain carries TRBV20-1 and TRBJ2-5, with TRBD2 as a possible D gene (5 bases). Germline V lookup: CDR1 DFQATT, CDR2 SNEGSKA (reference sequence). The CDR3 is 15 residues long. Trimming took 4 bases from V and 5 from J, leaving 20 bases between them. This CDR3 reads CSAISQIGNRETQYF. The CDR3 DNA reads TGCAGTGCTATCTCCCAAATCGGGAATAGGGAGACCCAGTACTTC.

This clonotype was picked up many times. The rearrangement joins TRBV6-5 to TRBJ1-5; 9 bases fit TRBD1. Losses at the gene ends were 2 bases for V and 3 bases for J; bases not matched to a gene: 2. The CDR3 loop spans 15 amino acids. Germline V gene lookup returns CDR1 MNHEY and CDR2 SVGAGI. The CDR3 reads CASSYGQGINQPQHF. CDR3 nucleotide sequence: TGTGCCAGCAGTTACGGACAGGGGATCAATCAGCCCCAGCATTTT.

This clonotype was found a few times. The genes are TRBV10-3 and TRBJ2-2; 9 bases fit TRBD2. With V trimmed by 4 bases and J by 6 bases, 15 bases remained unmatched. Germline V gives CDR1 ENHRY, CDR2 SYGVKD. CDR3 length equals 18 residues. The CDR3 DNA is TGTGCCATCAGTGTATTGACTAGCGGTTCAATCGGGGCCGGGGAGCTGTTTTTT. It yields the protein CAISVLTSGSIGAGELFF.

V gene TRBV30 combines with J gene TRBJ1-1, with D possibly matching TRBD1 (6 bases). The CDR3 contains 12 residues. Trimming pared 8 bases from V and 10 bases from J, leaving 20 bases between. Germline CDR1 reads GTSNPN; CDR2 reads SVGIG (reference sequence). CDR3 bases: TGTGCCCGCTCCGGCTACTTAGGGGGAGCTTTCTTT. It yields the protein CARSGYLGGAFF.

This clonotype was recorded a few times. V gene TRBV29-1 combines with J gene TRBJ2-7; tentative D call: TRBD1 (5 bases). This CDR3 comprises 13 residues. CDR1 SQVTM and CDR2 ANQGSEA come from the germline V gene. V lost 4 bases and J lost 3, with 13 bases in between. The CDR3 region has the DNA TGCAGCGTTGCCGACAGCTCGATCTACGAGCAGTACTTC. Translation gives CSVADSSIYEQYF.

The rearrangement uses TRBV7-9 and TRBJ1-4, with D hard to call. The germline V gene has CDR1 SEHNR and CDR2 FQNEAQ (reference sequence). V dropped 5 bases and J dropped 3 bases, with 7 bases sitting between them. This CDR3 region has 13 residues. The CDR3 reads CASSPQPNEKLFF. The DNA of the CDR3 is TGTGCCAGCAGCCCACAGCCTAATGAAAAACTGTTTTTT. The full variable domain, with the rest looked up from reference TRBV7-9 and TRBJ1-4, is DTGVSQNPRHKITKRGQNVTFRCDPISEHNRLYWYRQTLGQGPEFLTYFQNEAQLEKSRLLSDRFSAERPKGSFSTLEIQRTEQGDSAMYLCASSPQPNEKLFFGSGTQLSVL.

This clonotype was detected many times. The V gene is TRBV12-3 or TRBV12-4, the J gene TRBJ1-2; TRBD1 might be the D (5 bases). With 2 bases removed from V and 6 bases from J, the gap between germline ends came to 10 bases. The CDR3 length is 13 residues. CDR3 in DNA: TGTGCCAGCAGTTTAACACGACAGAATGGCTACACCTTC. It codes for CASSLTRQNGYTF.

This clonotype was seen only a few times. The chain links TRBV4-1 to TRBJ2-7; the D call may be TRBD1 or TRBD2 (5 bases each). The germline V gene has CDR1 MGHRA and CDR2 YSYEKL. V lost 0 bases and J lost 4, with 13 bases in between. The CDR3 extends over 15 amino acids. In DNA, the CDR3 is TGCGCCAGCAGCCAAGAAGGTAGGGACGGTTACGAGCAGTACTTC. Its protein is CASSQEGRDGYEQYF.

Comment on this clonotype: Since a much larger clone is just one base distant, this may be a read error. CDR3 residues: CASSTEGAAFF. The DNA for the CDR3 is TGTGCCAGCAGTACCGAGGGAGCAGCTTTCTTT. This sequence joins TRBV27 and TRBJ1-1; D is ambiguous. Germline-derived CDR1 and CDR2 are MNHEY and SMNVEV (reference sequence). The germline V and J ends were trimmed by 5 bases and 10 bases, with 11 bases remaining between them. The CDR3 contains 11 residues.

The chain recombines TRBV7-8 with TRBJ2-3; D gene unclear. The germline V gene encodes CDR1 SGHVS and CDR2 FQNEAQ. V was shortened by 4 bases and J by 0 bases, with 8 bases between the two germline ends. CDR3 length equals 14 residues. CDR3 coding DNA: TGTGCCAGCAGCTCCTGGGGAAGCACAGATACGCAGTATTTT. Protein: CASSSWGSTDTQYF.

The chain recombines TRBV20-1 with TRBJ1-4; D remains ambiguous. The germline V gene encodes CDR1 DFQATT and CDR2 SNEGSKA (reference sequence). This CDR3 spans 14 amino acids. The V gene lost 0 bases and the J gene lost 2 bases, with 7 bases spanning the gap. The CDR3 DNA sequence: TGCAGTGCTAGAGATCTGGGGACTAATGAAAAACTGTTTTTT. It encodes CSARDLGTNEKLFF.

The rearrangement links TRBV10-3 to TRBJ2-5; no clear D gene. This CDR3 is built from 13 residues. V was trimmed by 3 bases and J by 7 bases, leaving 12 bases between them. Germline assignment: CDR1 ENHRY and CDR2 SYGVKD. The CDR3 nucleotides are TGTGCCATCAGTGAACCCGCGCCGGGGACCCAGTACTTC. The encoded protein is CAISEPAPGTQYF.

This rearrangement joins TRBV28 to TRBJ2-7; weak D call: TRBD2 (7 bases). In germline, CDR1 is MDHEN, CDR2 SYDVKM. V lost 5 bases to trimming and J lost 2 bases, with 10 bases between them. The length of the CDR3 is 13 residues. The CDR3: CASSEGGAYEQYF. As DNA, the CDR3 is TGTGCCAGCAGTGAAGGGGGGGCCTACGAGCAGTACTTC.

V usage is TRBV7-3 and J usage is TRBJ2-2; TRBD2 is a possible D gene (6 bases). In germline, CDR1 is SGHTA, CDR2 FQGTGA. The CDR3 has 16 amino acids. V was trimmed by 4 bases and J by 7 bases, leaving 19 bases between them. The CDR3 protein is CASSSSGTSVVGELFF. DNA of the CDR3: TGTGCCAGCAGCTCCTCCGGGACTTCGGTTGTCGGGGAGCTGTTTTTT.

The V gene is TRBV27, the J gene TRBJ2-7; D is unresolved. V lost 3 bases to trimming and J lost 0 bases, with 6 bases between them. Germline lookup yields CDR1 MNHEY and CDR2 SMNVEV (reference sequence). This CDR3 comprises 13 residues. The CDR3 sequence: CASSFQDSYEQYF. As DNA, the CDR3 is TGTGCCAGCAGTTTTCAGGACTCCTACGAGCAGTACTTC.

This chain links TRBV7-2 with TRBJ1-6, with D unresolved. This CDR3 is built from 17 residues. The germline V gene encodes CDR1 SGHTA and CDR2 FQGNSA. Trimming left V 5 bases short and J 5 bases short, with 19 bases between. The CDR3 loop reads CASSQPLGGSHNSPLHF. CDR3 nucleotide sequence: TGTGCCAGCAGCCAACCCCTGGGAGGGTCCCATAATTCACCCCTCCACTTT. The full variable domain, rest sourced from reference TRBV7-2 and TRBJ1-6, is GAGVSQSPSNKVTEKGKDVELRCDPISGHTALYWYRQSLGQGLEFLIYFQGNSAPDKSGLPSDRFSAERTGGSVSTLTIQRTQQEDSAVYLCASSQPLGGSHNSPLHFGNGTRLTVT.

This clonotype was recorded at least ten times. V is TRBV7-2 and J is TRBJ2-5; no clear D gene. The V gene lost 1 base and the J gene lost 0 bases, with 6 bases spanning the gap. Germline V CDR1 and CDR2: SGHTA, FQGNSA. This CDR3 contains 14 residues. The CDR3 sequence is CASSLVLDQETQYF. The CDR3 bases are TGTGCCAGCAGCTTAGTGCTAGACCAAGAGACCCAGTACTTC.

The chain is built from TRBV5-1 and TRBJ2-2; possible D gene TRBD2, 6 bases. The CDR3 has 14 residues. Trimming removed 3 bases from V and 7 bases from J, with 13 bases in between. Germline CDR1 and CDR2: SGHRS and YFSETQ. The CDR3 DNA follows: TGCGCCAGCAGCTCGGGGGATCTTGGCGGGGAGCTGTTTTTT. Translation gives CASSSGDLGGELFF.

The sample holds many counts of this clonotype. The V gene is TRBV27, the J gene TRBJ2-7, with D uncertain. V lost 1 base, J lost 5 bases, and 12 bases lay in between. The CDR3 sequence is 14 residues long. Germline values: CDR1 MNHEY, CDR2 SMNVEV (reference sequence). The CDR3 is CASSLYKGNNEQYF. The CDR3 coding sequence is TGTGCCAGCAGTTTATATAAGGGTAACAACGAGCAGTACTTC.

This clonotype was counted between two and nine times. This chain uses TRBV27 with TRBJ1-1; 8 bases map to TRBD1. Germline CDR1 MNHEY, CDR2 SMNVEV (reference sequence). The CDR3 consists of 15 residues. The V and J ends lost 5 bases and 3 bases, in that order; junction bases with no gene match: 8. CDR3: CASSGQATGDTEAFF. Written as DNA, the CDR3 is TGTGCCAGCAGTGGACAAGCGACAGGGGACACTGAAGCTTTCTTT.

The genes are TRBV29-1 and TRBJ1-4; D might be TRBD1 (6 bases). The germline V gene encodes CDR1 SQVTM and CDR2 ANQGSEA. V was clipped by 5 bases and J by 8 bases, with 18 bases between them. The CDR3 extends over 14 amino acids. The DNA for the CDR3 is TGCAGCGTTTCTCCGGGACAACCCTTCGAAAAACTGTTTTTT. This encodes CSVSPGQPFEKLFF.

At least ten counts were recorded for this clonotype. V is TRBV28 and J is TRBJ2-7; TRBD1 is a possible D gene (5 bases). The V gene lost 3 bases and the J gene lost 4 bases, with 13 bases spanning the gap. CDR1 and CDR2 (germline): MDHEN, SYDVKM. The CDR3 runs to 14 residues. The DNA of the CDR3 is TGTGCCAGCAGTTTTCAGGGAAAGTTTTACGAGCAGTACTTC. Protein: CASSFQGKFYEQYF.

For this clonotype: Relative to the germline gene, one junction end is altered; a read error may explain this. The gene calls are TRBV18 and TRBJ2-4; maybe TRBD2 (6 bases). The CDR3 runs to 16 residues. The germline CDR1 and CDR2 sequences are KGHSH and LQKENI. CDR3 coding DNA: TGTGCCAGCTCACCCGGGACCAGCGGGTCTCACAATGAGCAGCTCTTC. It is translated as CASSPGTSGSHNEQLF.

V is TRBV12-3 or TRBV12-4 and J is TRBJ2-7; 7 bases are shared with TRBD1. With 0 bases clipped from V and 4 bases from J, the junction kept 9 bases outside the gene matches. The length of the CDR3 is 16 residues. The CDR3 loop is CASSLAGWTGKYEQYF. CDR3 nucleotides: TGTGCCAGCAGTTTAGCGGGATGGACAGGAAAATACGAGCAGTACTTC.

This clonotype was observed at least ten times. The CDR3 spells CAWSVGSNQPQHF. DNA for the CDR3: TGTGCCTGGTCTGTCGGGAGCAATCAGCCCCAGCATTTT. The chain combines TRBV30 with TRBJ1-5; D is uncertain. Trimming pared 5 bases from V and 1 base from J, leaving 9 bases between. There are 13 residues in the CDR3. Germline CDR1 reads GTSNPN; CDR2 reads SVGIG (reference sequence).